The 15 T cell receptor beta chains in this list originate from one sample, sequenced in a study of blood T cell repertoires in COVID-19. TCRdb's table, derived via immunoSEQ multiplex PCR, lists solely in-frame clones and lacks some. The sample includes a few hundred thousand clones, around 87% of them seen just once. Sequenced sample: PBMCs or T cells enriched from blood (not recorded which). These receptors all stem from a woman between 18 and 30 years old who had recovered from COVID-19.

V and J are TRBV19 and TRBJ1-5; D might be TRBD1 (6 bases). The V end was cut by 6 bases, the J end by 6 bases, with 15 bases between. This CDR3 has 14 residues. CDR1 LNHDA and CDR2 SQIVND come from the germline V gene (reference sequence). CDR3 sequence (DNA): TGTGCCAGTAGCCTACAGGGAACAACTCAGCCCCAGCATTTT. It is translated as CASSLQGTTQPQHF.

Only one count was recorded for this clone. The chain joins TRBV27 to TRBJ2-6; D gene unclear. The CDR3 contains 14 residues. Trimming took off 6 bases at V and 1 base at J, with 7 bases between the two ends. Germline CDR1 MNHEY, CDR2 SMNVEV (reference sequence). As DNA, the CDR3 is TGTGCCAGCAGCGACTCTTCTGGGGCCAACGTCCTGACTTTC. Its translation is CASSDSSGANVLTF.

The rearrangement joins TRBV2 to TRBJ2-1, with D possibly TRBD2 on 7 matching bases. CDR3 size: 15 residues. Germline CDR1 is SNHLY and CDR2 is FYNNEI. V was shortened by 6 bases and J by 7 bases, with 19 bases between the two germline ends. DNA for the CDR3: TGTGCCAGCAGCCCCTGGGCGGGGGCAGGTAATGAGCAGTTCTTC. Translating it yields CASSPWAGAGNEQFF.

This clone has a single count. J is TRBJ1-4 and V is TRBV12-5; TRBD1 agrees at 7 bases. This CDR3 spans 14 amino acids. J was trimmed by 7 bases and V by 6 bases; bases with no gene match: 8. Looked up from germline, CDR1 is LGHNT and CDR2 is FRNRAP. The CDR3 loop is CASGLGTVGEKLFF. CDR3 nucleotides: TGTGCTAGTGGCCTCGGGACAGTGGGTGAAAAACTGTTTTTT.

For the CDR3, the DNA is TGTGCCATCAAACCTCTTACAGGGCCCTCAGATACGCAGTATTTT. Its protein is CAIKPLTGPSDTQYF. The chain carries TRBV7-4 and TRBJ2-3; D possibly corresponds to TRBD1 (6 bases). Trimming removed 10 bases from V and 4 bases from J, with 21 bases in between. The CDR3 has 15 amino acids. The V gene's germline CDR1 is SGHVT and CDR2 SQSDAQ.

Comment on this clone: Germline is not matched at one junction end, which may reflect a read error. V usage is TRBV7-9 and J usage is TRBJ1-2; D is ambiguous. Germline CDR1 reads SEHNR; CDR2 reads FQNEAQ (reference sequence). This CDR3 region has 12 residues. CDR3 sequence reads: CASSLDWAGLTF. In DNA form, the CDR3 reads TGTGCCAGCAGCTTAGACTGGGCAGGCCTAACTTTC.

This sequence joins TRBV11-2 and TRBJ2-3, with 9 bases aligning to TRBD2. The V segment lost 5 bases and the J segment 6 bases; nucleotides outside the gene matches: 6. Germline CDR1 is SGHAT and CDR2 is FQNNGV. The CDR3 has 14 amino acids. CDR3 nucleotides: TGTGCCAGCAGCCAACCCGGGACTAGCGATACGCAGTATTTT. Translating it yields CASSQPGTSDTQYF.

This clone was seen only once. The chain uses TRBV4-1 and TRBJ2-1; 10 bases are shared with TRBD2. J lost 6 bases, V lost 2 bases, and 1 base had no gene match. The length of the CDR3 is 14 residues. The germline gives CDR1 MGHRA, CDR2 YSYEKL. The CDR3 loop reads CASSQSGGGNEQFF. CDR3 coding DNA: TGCGCCAGCAGCCAAAGCGGGGGGGGCAATGAGCAGTTCTTC.

This clone was counted once. J is TRBJ1-2 and V is TRBV6-5, with 9 bases that match TRBD1. CDR3 length: 15 residues. Germline assignment: CDR1 MNHEY and CDR2 SVGAGI. V gave up 5 bases and J gave up 5 bases; unmatched junction bases: 9. The CDR3 nucleotides read TGTGCCAGCAGTCGACGAGGGACAGGGTGGTATGGCTACACCTTC. Translation: CASSRRGTGWYGYTF.

The genes are TRBV12-3 or TRBV12-4 and TRBJ2-1, with 7 nucleotides matching TRBD2. CDR3 length: 13 amino acids. J was trimmed by 7 bases and V by 8 bases; bases with no gene match: 8. The CDR3: CASVQAGGNEQFF. CDR3 nucleotides: TGTGCCAGCGTACAGGCCGGGGGGAATGAGCAGTTCTTC.

The chain links TRBV5-4 to TRBJ2-5; D perhaps matches TRBD2 (5 bases). Deletions cut 7 bases from V and 5 bases from J, with 15 bases between. The CDR3 has 13 residues. The germline V gene encodes CDR1 SGHNT and CDR2 YYREEE (reference sequence). CDR3 protein: CASHNPPGETQYF. CDR3 nucleotides: TGTGCCAGCCACAATCCCCCGGGGGAGACCCAGTACTTC.

The chain recombines TRBV6-5 with TRBJ1-5, with TRBD1 matching 7 bases. The ends lost 6 bases at V and 1 base at J; junction bases unmatched: 6. CDR3 length equals 15 residues. Looked up from germline, CDR1 is MNHEY and CDR2 is SVGAGI. The CDR3: CASRWDRGSNQPQHF. CDR3 DNA: TGTGCCAGCAGATGGGACAGAGGCAGCAATCAGCCCCAGCATTTT.

This clone occurred a few times. The chain uses TRBV5-1 and TRBJ1-5, with a possible D match to TRBD1 (5 bases). The CDR3 is 14 residues long. With 4 bases removed from V and 8 bases from J, the gap between germline ends came to 16 bases. CDR1 SGHRS and CDR2 YFSETQ come from the germline V gene. The CDR3 loop reads CASSPKGPGEPQHF. The CDR3 nucleotides are TGCGCCAGCAGCCCCAAGGGGCCGGGGGAGCCCCAGCATTTT. Looking up the rest from reference TRBV5-1 and TRBJ1-5 gives the full variable domain: KAGVTQTPRYLIKTRGQQVTLSCSPISGHRSVSWYQQTPGQGLQFLFEYFSETQRNKGNFPGRFSGRQFSNSRSEMNVSTLELGDSALYLCASSPKGPGEPQHFGDGTRLSIL.

This sequence joins TRBV2 and TRBJ1-6, with 7 bases aligning to TRBD1. CDR3 length: 14 residues. V was pared by 10 bases and J by 9 bases, with 12 bases of the junction left unmatched. Germline V gene data show CDR1 as SNHLY and CDR2 as FYNNEI. The CDR3 DNA sequence: TGTGCCAACAGGGGCGGGGGCTGGGGTTCACCCCTCCACTTT. Translating it yields CANRGGGWGSPLHF.

The V call is TRBV9, the J call TRBJ1-1; no clear D gene. The length of the CDR3 is 14 residues. V was trimmed by 4 bases and J by 4 bases, leaving 14 bases between them. CDR1 SGDLS and CDR2 YYNGEE come from the germline V gene. CDR3 amino acids: CASSPTHIGTEAFF. The CDR3 nucleotides are TGTGCCAGCAGCCCCACCCACATTGGCACTGAAGCTTTCTTT.